This T cell receptor (beta chain) derives from a study of T-cell reconstitution after alpha-beta-depleted transplantation in children. The germline V and J ends were trimmed by 6 bases and 5 bases, with 19 bases remaining between them. There are 14 residues in the CDR3. Germline V CDR1 and CDR2: DFQATT, SNEGSKA (reference sequence). This clonotype was counted at least ten times. The antigen remains unidentified. The library targeted TCRbeta and was prepared with unique molecular identifiers. TCRdb reprocessed the PCR reads via MiXCR and lists one record per CDR3 protein. This table has a few hundred thousand distinct CDR3 sequences, 11% appearing once. General observations from the study: In patients about two months after transplant, alpha-beta T cells reportedly arose from several hundred expanded graft clones. One year after transplant, T-cell counts and diversity came mostly from newly produced T cells. Some patients owed their high day-60 TCRbeta diversity to surviving recipient T cells and thymic progenitors.

This TCR derives from a male patient between 2 and 15 years old who had a stem cell transplant for chronic granulomatous disease, so the T cells may come from the graft donor. The sample was peripheral blood, taken 180 days after TCRalphabeta/CD19-depleted stem cell transplant. The chain recombines TRBV20-1 with TRBJ2-5, with D uncertain. The CDR3 region has the DNA TGCAGTGCCCAAAATGGACCCCTCCAGGAGACCCAGTACTTC. This encodes CSAQNGPLQETQYF.